This T cell receptor (beta chain) derives from a study of T-cell memory formation after mild COVID-19. TCRdb re-analysed the 5' RACE reads in MiXCR, keeping a single row per CDR3 protein. This sample carries approximately 260,000 distinct CDR3 sequences, about a sixth of them seen once, and the ten largest clones take roughly a fifth. This CDR3 spans 13 amino acids. The germline gives CDR1 DFQATT, CDR2 SNEGSKA (reference sequence). V lost 2 bases and J 4 bases, leaving 12 bases between the germline ends. This rearrangement joins TRBV20-1 to TRBJ2-7, with a tentative D call TRBD1 (6 bases). The sequenced sample was PBMCs or a T cell subset sorted from them (not recorded which). This receptor was identified in a man aged 18 to 29 who had mild COVID-19 (a few samples of this study predate the infection). Cell type and time point are not known. This CDR3 reads CSARLGHSYEQYF. The CDR3 DNA is TGCAGTGCTAGATTGGGACATTCATACGAGCAGTACTTC.